This record covers a single T cell receptor (beta chain). As yet, its antigen is unknown. One end of the junction does not line up with germline, which may come from a read error. Primers included in the PCR were 60 Vbeta and 13 Jbeta primers. Clones were sequenced by immunoSEQ multiplex PCR, and TCRdb holds only the in-frame ones, with some missing. The table lists over 200,000 clones, approximately 70% of them singletons. This CDR3 region has 18 residues. Per the germline V gene, CDR1 is SEHNR and CDR2 is FQNEAQ (reference sequence). The data stem from a study of cytomegalovirus exposure and HLA in healthy donors. General observations from the study: Trimming of TCR beta V- and J-genes showed a link, identified in a later analysis, to a missense DCLRE1C variant. TCR beta sequences numbering under 20,000 were associated with HLA alleles at 0.05 false discovery rate in a later analysis. Per a prior analysis, the majority of TCR beta V segments were productive roughly 87% or roughly 30% of the time.

The TCR comes from a man between 40 and 49 years old in good health and CMV-seropositive. The chain has TRBV7-9 and TRBJ2-3, with 14 bases identical to TRBD2. Sequenced: PBMCs. This chain's CDR3 is CSSSPKGLAGVFTDTQYF. The CDR3 bases are TGTTCCAGCAGCCCCAAGGGACTAGCGGGGGTTTTTACAGATACGCAGTATTTT. The entire variable domain, with the rest obtained from reference TRBV7-9 and TRBJ2-3, is as follows: DTGVSQNPRHKITKRGQNVTFRCDPISEHNRLYWYRQTLGQGPEFLTYFQNEAQLEKSRLLSDRFSAERPKGSFSTLEIQRTEQGDSAMYLCSSSPKGLAGVFTDTQYFGPGTRLTVL.